The 30 T cell receptor beta chains presented below share a single source sample, sequenced in a study of monozygotic twins with inflammatory bowel disease. Reprocessing the 5' RACE reads, TCRdb reports a single entry for every CDR3 protein and omits DNA. With hundreds of thousands of distinct CDR3 sequences in the sample, the ten largest clones hold more than 4.5%. Sequenced sample: blood. The source of these receptors is a human donor with ulcerative colitis or Crohn's disease, or a healthy co-twin of an affected twin (not recorded which).

This chain connects TRBV7-9 to TRBJ2-3; checking the TCRdb D call of TRBD1 is not possible without DNA. Germline lookup yields CDR1 SEHNR and CDR2 FQNEAQ (reference sequence). This CDR3 comprises 16 residues. The CDR3 sequence: CASSGYRGDSTDTQYF.

The chain employs TRBV18 and TRBJ2-7; as DNA is missing, the TRBD1 call by TCRdb cannot be tested. Germline V gene sequence: CDR1 KGHSH, CDR2 LQKENI. CDR3 length: 14 residues. CDR3 sequence: CASSPAGQSYEQYF.

This rearrangement joins TRBV3-1 to TRBJ1-6. This CDR3 is 14 amino acids long. CDR1 and CDR2 (germline): LGHDT, YNNKEL (reference sequence). The CDR3 is CASRRTDGNSPLHF.

The chain joins TRBV20-1 to TRBJ2-2; lacking DNA, the TRBD1 call made by TCRdb goes unchecked. This CDR3 region has 17 residues. CDR1 and CDR2 (germline): DFQATT, SNEGSKA (reference sequence). CDR3 region: CSARDRKGAPNTGELFF.

CDR3: CASSLFTGATEAFF. The rearrangement uses TRBV5-1 and TRBJ1-1; with no DNA, the TCRdb D assignment of TRBD1 cannot be verified. The CDR3 is 14 amino acids. Germline V gives CDR1 SGHRS, CDR2 YFSETQ.

V usage is TRBV27 and J usage is TRBJ2-7; TCRdb calls TRBD1, which cannot be checked without DNA. Germline lookup yields CDR1 MNHEY and CDR2 SMNVEV (reference sequence). The CDR3 extends over 16 amino acids. The CDR3 spells CASSFKPGPGGYEQYF.

The V gene is TRBV7-9, the J gene TRBJ1-3. The V gene's germline CDR1 is SEHNR and CDR2 FQNEAQ (reference sequence). The length of the CDR3 is 17 residues. CDR3: CASSSRRQVGSGNTIYF.

The chain couples TRBV5-1 to TRBJ1-4; TCRdb picks TRBD1, but there is no DNA to check that call. The length of the CDR3 is 15 residues. Germline V gives CDR1 SGHRS, CDR2 YFSETQ. This CDR3 is CASSLGQATNEKLFF.

This rearrangement joins TRBV5-1 to TRBJ2-5. Germline V gene data show CDR1 as SGHRS and CDR2 as YFSETQ. This CDR3 region has 14 residues. CDR3 sequence: CASSLEWPRETQYF.

This chain joins TRBV24-1 and TRBJ2-1; TCRdb selects TRBD2, and the lack of DNA leaves this call unchecked. Germline V gene data show CDR1 as KGHDR and CDR2 as SFDVKD. The CDR3 covers 14 residues. The CDR3 here is CATGSGTSLNEQFF.

The chain uses TRBV7-9 and TRBJ1-6. Looked up from germline, CDR1 is SEHNR and CDR2 is FQNEAQ (reference sequence). The CDR3 has 14 residues. The CDR3 reads CASSLSIPNSPLHF.

This sequence joins TRBV23-1 and TRBJ2-1; the TCRdb D gene call, TRBD2, has no DNA to confirm it. TRBV23-1 is an ORF, with its function uncertain. This CDR3 contains 21 residues. The CDR3 protein is CASSRAERLAGGHSSYNEQFF.

This chain uses TRBV4-1 with TRBJ1-1; TCRdb designates TRBD1, a call that cannot be tested without DNA. CDR1 and CDR2 (germline): MGHRA, YSYEKL. The CDR3 runs to 14 residues. CDR3 region: CASSHVTGVPEAFF.

This chain joins TRBV6-6 and TRBJ2-7; TCRdb reports TRBD1, a call that lacks DNA to check it against. This CDR3 region has 14 residues. Germline CDR1 is MNHNY and CDR2 is SVGAGI (reference sequence). CDR3 sequence reads: CASSSRPGAHEQYF.

V and J are TRBV12-3 or TRBV12-4 and TRBJ1-2. The CDR3 runs 14 residues. The CDR3 spells CASSRPGLHYGYTF.

CDR3 sequence: CASSPPGQPYNEQFF. J is TRBJ2-1 and V is TRBV12-3 or TRBV12-4; TCRdb's D call, TRBD1, is unchecked because there is no DNA. The CDR3 sequence is 15 residues long.

This chain links TRBV5-6 with TRBJ2-1; without DNA, the TCRdb call of TRBD2 cannot be checked. There are 15 residues in the CDR3. Germline V gene sequence: CDR1 SGHDT, CDR2 YYEEEE. CDR3: CARVVAGGPNNEQFF.

The rearrangement links TRBV11-1 to TRBJ2-5; the D call of TRBD2 rests on TCRdb alone, since no DNA is present to check it. The germline V gene has CDR1 SGHAT and CDR2 FQDESV (reference sequence). The CDR3 runs 18 residues. This CDR3 is CASSLSGTSALRQETQYF.

V is TRBV7-2 and J is TRBJ1-1; TCRdb returns TRBD1, unconfirmable since there is no DNA. Germline CDR1 is SGHTA and CDR2 is FQGNSA. The CDR3 sequence is 16 residues long. CDR3 amino acids: CASSLVGQQWATEAFF.

The chain recombines TRBV4-3 with TRBJ2-7; absent DNA, TCRdb's TRBD1 call cannot be checked. Per germline, CDR1 LGHNA and CDR2 YSLEER. There are 15 residues in the CDR3. The CDR3 loop is CASSQGQGDSYEQYF.

The chain is built from TRBV10-3 and TRBJ2-2; TCRdb's D gene call, TRBD1, goes unchecked for lack of DNA. CDR3 size: 14 residues. CDR1 and CDR2 from the germline V gene are ENHRY and SYGVKD. This CDR3 reads CAISVGGGTGELFF.

The V call is TRBV5-1, the J call TRBJ2-5; the TCRdb call, TRBD2, lacks DNA for checking. Germline V gene data show CDR1 as SGHRS and CDR2 as YFSETQ. The CDR3 covers 16 residues. CDR3 sequence: CASSLSSRGGVETQYF.

The rearrangement uses TRBV20-1 and TRBJ1-2; checking the TCRdb D call of TRBD1 is not possible without DNA. The CDR3 has 16 amino acids. Germline CDR1 reads DFQATT; CDR2 reads SNEGSKA (reference sequence). The CDR3 sequence: CSAPNSDRVLNYGYTF.

V usage is TRBV27 and J usage is TRBJ2-3; without DNA, the TCRdb call of TRBD2 cannot be checked. CDR3 length equals 11 residues. Per germline, CDR1 MNHEY and CDR2 SMNVEV (reference sequence). This CDR3 reads CASRSGDTQYF.

The chain uses TRBV7-6 and TRBJ2-6. Germline V gives CDR1 SGHVS, CDR2 FNYEAQ. This CDR3 contains 15 residues. The CDR3 protein is CASSNGQPGANVLTF.

The chain links TRBV4-3 to TRBJ2-7. This CDR3 has 13 amino acids. Germline V gene data show CDR1 as LGHNA and CDR2 as YSLEER. The CDR3 is CASSKGLPYEQYF.

The V gene is TRBV5-1, the J gene TRBJ2-3; absent DNA, TCRdb's TRBD2 call cannot be checked. CDR3 length: 15 amino acids. The germline gives CDR1 SGHRS, CDR2 YFSETQ. The CDR3 here is CASSLGEGLSDTQYF.

The chain links TRBV5-1 to TRBJ2-7. The CDR3 is made up of 13 amino acids. CDR1 and CDR2 from the germline V gene are SGHRS and YFSETQ. The CDR3: CASSLIRSYEQYF.

The gene calls are TRBV18 and TRBJ2-2. The germline gives CDR1 KGHSH, CDR2 LQKENI. This CDR3 region has 11 residues. This chain's CDR3 is CASSNTGELFF.

The rearrangement links TRBV20-1 to TRBJ2-7; TCRdb picks TRBD1, but there is no DNA to check that call. The germline V gene has CDR1 DFQATT and CDR2 SNEGSKA (reference sequence). The length of the CDR3 is 15 residues. CDR3: CSAHNAGQGTYEQYF.